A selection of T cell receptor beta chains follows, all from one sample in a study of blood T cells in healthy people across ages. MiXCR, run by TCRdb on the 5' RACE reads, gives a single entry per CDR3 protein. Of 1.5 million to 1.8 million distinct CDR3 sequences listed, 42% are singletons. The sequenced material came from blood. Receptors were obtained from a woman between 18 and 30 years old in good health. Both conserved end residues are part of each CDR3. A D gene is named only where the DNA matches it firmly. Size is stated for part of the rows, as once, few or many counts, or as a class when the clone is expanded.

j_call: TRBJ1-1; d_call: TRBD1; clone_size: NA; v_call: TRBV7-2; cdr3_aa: CASRRDAGGTEAFF; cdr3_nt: TGTGCCAGCAGACGCGACGCAGGGGGCACTGAAGCTTTCTTT
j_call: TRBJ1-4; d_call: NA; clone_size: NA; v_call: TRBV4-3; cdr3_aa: CASSRIGATNEKLFF; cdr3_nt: TGCGCCAGCAGCCGCATCGGGGCAACTAATGAAAAACTGTTTTTT
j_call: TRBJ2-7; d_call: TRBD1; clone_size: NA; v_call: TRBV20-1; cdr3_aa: CSASALGQGISEQYF; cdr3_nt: TGCAGTGCCTCTGCCCTGGGACAGGGTATTTCCGAGCAGTACTTC
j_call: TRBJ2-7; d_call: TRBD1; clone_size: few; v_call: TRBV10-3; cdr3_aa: CAIRRQGLDEQYF; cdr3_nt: TGTGCCATCAGACGACAGGGGTTGGACGAGCAGTACTTC
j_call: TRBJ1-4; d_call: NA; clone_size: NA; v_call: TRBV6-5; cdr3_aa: CASSYTIRGGSEKLFF; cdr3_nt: TGTGCCAGCAGTTATACCATCCGAGGGGGAAGTGAAAAACTGTTTTTT
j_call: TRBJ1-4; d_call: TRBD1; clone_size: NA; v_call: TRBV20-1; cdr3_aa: CSATPTGEDEKLFF; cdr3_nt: TGCAGTGCTACCCCGACAGGGGAGGATGAAAAACTGTTTTTT
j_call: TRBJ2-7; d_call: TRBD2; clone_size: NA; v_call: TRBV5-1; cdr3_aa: CASSSTSTGLAVSYEQYF; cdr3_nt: TGCGCCAGCAGCTCCACCTCCACGGGACTAGCGGTATCCTATGAGCAGTACTTC
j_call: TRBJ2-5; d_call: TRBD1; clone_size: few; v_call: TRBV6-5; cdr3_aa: CASRAGGSETQYF; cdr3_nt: TGTGCCAGCAGAGCAGGGGGCTCAGAGACCCAGTACTTC
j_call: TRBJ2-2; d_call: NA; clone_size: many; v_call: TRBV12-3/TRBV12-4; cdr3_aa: CASSWVEATGELFF; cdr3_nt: TGTGCCAGCAGTTGGGTGGAGGCCACCGGGGAGCTGTTTTTT
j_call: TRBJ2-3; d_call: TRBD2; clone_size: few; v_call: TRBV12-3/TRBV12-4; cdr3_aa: CASSRTSGRHTDTQYF; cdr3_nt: TGTGCCAGCAGTCGGACTAGCGGGAGACATACAGATACGCAGTATTTT
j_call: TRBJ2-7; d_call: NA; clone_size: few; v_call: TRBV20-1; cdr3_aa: CSASDTGYEQYF; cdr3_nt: TGCAGTGCTAGTGATACAGGGTACGAGCAGTACTTC
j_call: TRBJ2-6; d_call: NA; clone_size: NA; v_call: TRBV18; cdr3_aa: CASLPRTVNSGAHVLTF; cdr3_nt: TGTGCCAGCCTCCCCAGGACAGTGAACTCTGGGGCCCACGTCCTGACTTTC
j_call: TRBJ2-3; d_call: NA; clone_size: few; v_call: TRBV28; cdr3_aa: CASWGGQTDTQYF; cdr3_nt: TGTGCCAGCTGGGGGGGACAGACAGATACGCAGTATTTT
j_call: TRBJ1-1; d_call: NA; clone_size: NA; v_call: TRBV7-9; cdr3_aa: CASSAPPGVGTEAFF; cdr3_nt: TGTGCCAGCAGCGCCCCCCCGGGGGTAGGCACTGAAGCTTTCTTT
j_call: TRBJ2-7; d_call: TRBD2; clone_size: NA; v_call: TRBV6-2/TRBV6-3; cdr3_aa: CASSPPRDSGRYEQYF; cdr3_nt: TGTGCCAGCAGTCCGCCACGAGATAGCGGGAGGTACGAGCAGTACTTC
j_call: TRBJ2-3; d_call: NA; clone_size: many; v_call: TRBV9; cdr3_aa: CASSVAPEVDTQYF; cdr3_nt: TGTGCCAGCAGCGTAGCCCCAGAGGTAGATACGCAGTATTTT
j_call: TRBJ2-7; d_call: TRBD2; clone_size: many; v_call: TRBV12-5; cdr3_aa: CASGLIGTSGHVYEQYF; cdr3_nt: TGTGCTAGTGGTTTGATTGGGACTAGCGGGCACGTCTACGAGCAGTACTTC
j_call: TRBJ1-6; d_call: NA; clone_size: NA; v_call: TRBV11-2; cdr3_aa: CASSLGGTEYNSPLHF; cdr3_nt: TGTGCCAGCAGCTTAGGCGGGACCGAATATAATTCACCCCTCCACTTT
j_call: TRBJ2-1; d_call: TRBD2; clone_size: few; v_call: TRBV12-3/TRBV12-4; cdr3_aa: CASSSRALAGYNEQFF; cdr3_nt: TGTGCCAGCAGTTCCAGAGCCCTAGCGGGGTACAATGAGCAGTTCTTC
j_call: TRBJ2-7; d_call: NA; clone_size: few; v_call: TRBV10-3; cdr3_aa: CAISEPRVPYEQYF; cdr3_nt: TGTGCCATCAGTGAGCCCAGGGTACCCTACGAGCAGTACTTC
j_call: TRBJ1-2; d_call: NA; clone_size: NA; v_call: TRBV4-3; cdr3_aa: CASSHRVYCGYTF; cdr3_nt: TGCGCCAGCAGCCACAGGGTCTACTGTGGCTACACCTTC
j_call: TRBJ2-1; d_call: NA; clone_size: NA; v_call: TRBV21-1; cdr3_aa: CASSSGPWEQFF; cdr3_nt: TGTGCCAGCAGCAGCGGGCCTTGGGAGCAGTTCTTC
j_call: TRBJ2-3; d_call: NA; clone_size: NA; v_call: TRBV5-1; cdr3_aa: CASRDRMETDTQYF; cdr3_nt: TGCGCTAGCAGGGATAGAATGGAGACAGATACGCAGTATTTT
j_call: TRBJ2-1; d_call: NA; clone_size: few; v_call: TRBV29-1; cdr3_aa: CSVLKDGNEQFF; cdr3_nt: TGCAGCGTTTTGAAGGACGGGAATGAGCAGTTCTTC
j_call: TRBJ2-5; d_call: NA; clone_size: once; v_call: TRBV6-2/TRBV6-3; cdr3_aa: CASSYYNNEQYF; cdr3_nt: TGTGCCAGCAGTTACTACAACAATGAGCAGTACTTC
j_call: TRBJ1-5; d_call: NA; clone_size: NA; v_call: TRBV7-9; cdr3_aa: CASSAVAENQPQHF; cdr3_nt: TGTGCCAGCAGCGCAGTAGCCGAGAATCAGCCCCAGCATTTT
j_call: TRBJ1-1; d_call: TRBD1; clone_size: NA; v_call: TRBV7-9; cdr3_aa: CASSNRDRGRRDTEAFF; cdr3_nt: TGTGCCAGCAGCAACCGGGACAGGGGGCGGCGCGACACTGAAGCTTTCTTT
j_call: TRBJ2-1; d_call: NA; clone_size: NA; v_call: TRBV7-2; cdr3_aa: CANSLGLPISYNEQFF; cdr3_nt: TGTGCCAACAGCTTAGGTTTACCCATTTCCTACAATGAGCAGTTCTTC
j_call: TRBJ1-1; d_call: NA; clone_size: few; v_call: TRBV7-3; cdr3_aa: CASGRGSNTEAFF; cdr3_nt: TGTGCCAGCGGGAGGGGCTCGAACACTGAAGCTTTCTTT
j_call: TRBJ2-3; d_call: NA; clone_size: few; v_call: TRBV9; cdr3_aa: CACSVEFPDTQYF; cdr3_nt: TGTGCCTGCAGCGTAGAATTCCCCGATACGCAGTATTTT
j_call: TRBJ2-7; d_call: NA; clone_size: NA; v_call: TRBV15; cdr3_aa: CATSAQDSTYEQYF; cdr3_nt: TGTGCCACCAGCGCCCAGGACAGCACCTACGAGCAGTACTTC
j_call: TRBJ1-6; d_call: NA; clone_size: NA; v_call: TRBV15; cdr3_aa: CATSSAIESARNSPLHF; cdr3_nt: TGTGCCACCAGCAGCGCAATTGAGTCAGCACGTAATTCACCCCTCCACTTT
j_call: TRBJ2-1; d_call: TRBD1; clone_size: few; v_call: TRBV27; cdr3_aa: CASSLSRDRTYNEQFF; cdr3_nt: TGTGCCAGCAGTTTATCTCGGGACAGGACCTACAATGAGCAGTTCTTC
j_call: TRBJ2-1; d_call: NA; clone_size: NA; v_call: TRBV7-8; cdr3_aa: CASSSTVNNEQFF; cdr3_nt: TGTGCCAGCAGCTCGACAGTTAACAATGAGCAGTTCTTC
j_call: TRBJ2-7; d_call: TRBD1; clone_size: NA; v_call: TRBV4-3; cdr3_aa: CASSQDWDRSYEQYF; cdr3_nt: TGCGCCAGCAGCCAAGATTGGGACAGATCATACGAGCAGTACTTC
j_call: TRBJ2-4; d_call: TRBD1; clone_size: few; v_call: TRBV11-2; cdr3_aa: CASSQGQLLAKNIQYF; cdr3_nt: TGTGCCAGCAGCCAGGGACAGCTACTAGCCAAAAACATTCAGTACTTC
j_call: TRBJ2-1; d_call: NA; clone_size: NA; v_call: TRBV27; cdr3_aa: CASSRPVGSLNNEQFF; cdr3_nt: TGTGCCAGCAGTCGACCTGTGGGCAGTTTAAACAATGAGCAGTTCTTC
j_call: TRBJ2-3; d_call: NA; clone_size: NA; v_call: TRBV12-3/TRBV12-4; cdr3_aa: CASLRAELTDTQYF; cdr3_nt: TGTGCCAGCCTGAGGGCCGAGCTAACAGATACGCAGTATTTT
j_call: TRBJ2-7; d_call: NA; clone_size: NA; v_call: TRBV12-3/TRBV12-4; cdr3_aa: CASSLARSAEQYF; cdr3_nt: TGTGCCAGCAGTTTAGCGCGTAGTGCTGAGCAGTACTTC
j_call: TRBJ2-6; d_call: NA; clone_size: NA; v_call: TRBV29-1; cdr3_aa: CSVEGTDNVLTF; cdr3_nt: TGCAGCGTTGAAGGGACGGACAACGTCCTGACTTTC
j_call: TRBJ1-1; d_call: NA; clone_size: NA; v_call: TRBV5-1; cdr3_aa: CASSLNGATEAFF; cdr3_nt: TGCGCCAGCAGCTTGAACGGGGCCACTGAAGCTTTCTTT
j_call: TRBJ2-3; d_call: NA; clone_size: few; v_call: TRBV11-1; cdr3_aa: CASTLSGTLTDTQYF; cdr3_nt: TGTGCCAGCACCCTATCGGGAACTCTCACAGATACGCAGTATTTT
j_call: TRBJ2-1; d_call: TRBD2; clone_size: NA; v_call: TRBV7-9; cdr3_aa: CASSFLSGAENGQFF; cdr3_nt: TGTGCCAGCAGCTTTCTCAGCGGGGCCGAGAATGGGCAGTTCTTC
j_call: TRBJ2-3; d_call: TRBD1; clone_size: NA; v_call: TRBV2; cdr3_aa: CASDRAFTDTQYF; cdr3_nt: TGTGCCAGCGACAGGGCATTCACAGATACGCAGTATTTT
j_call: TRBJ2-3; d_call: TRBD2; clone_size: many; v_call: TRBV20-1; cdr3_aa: CSARLSSGGMAQYF; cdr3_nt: TGCAGTGCTAGATTGAGTAGCGGGGGAATGGCGCAGTATTTT
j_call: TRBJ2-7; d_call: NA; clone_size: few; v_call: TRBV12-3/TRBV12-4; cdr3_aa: CASSFRGHDEQYF; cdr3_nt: TGTGCCAGCAGTTTTAGGGGCCACGACGAGCAGTACTTC
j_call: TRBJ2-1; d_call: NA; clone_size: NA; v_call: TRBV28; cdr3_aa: CASSRDGEEAEQFF; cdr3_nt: TGTGCCAGCAGTAGGGACGGGGAGGAGGCTGAGCAGTTCTTC
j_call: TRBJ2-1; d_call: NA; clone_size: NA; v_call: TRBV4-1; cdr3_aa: CASSPSNVGGWEQFF; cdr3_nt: TGCGCCAGCAGCCCTAGCAATGTCGGGGGTTGGGAGCAGTTCTTC
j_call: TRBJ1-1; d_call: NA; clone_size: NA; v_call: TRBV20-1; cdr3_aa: CSARDHGEGGTEAFF; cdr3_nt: TGCAGTGCTAGAGATCACGGCGAGGGGGGAACTGAAGCTTTCTTT
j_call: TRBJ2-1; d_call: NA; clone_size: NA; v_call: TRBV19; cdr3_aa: CATGGYLYNEQFF; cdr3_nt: TGTGCCACCGGGGGATACCTATACAATGAGCAGTTCTTC
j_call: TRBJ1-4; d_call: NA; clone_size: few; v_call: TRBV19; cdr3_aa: CASSPPPVPVEKLFF; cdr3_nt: TGTGCCAGTAGTCCCCCGCCGGTCCCCGTTGAAAAACTGTTTTTT
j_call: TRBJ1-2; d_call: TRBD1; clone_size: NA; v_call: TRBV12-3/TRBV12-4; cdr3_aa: CASSLTGYPDGYTF; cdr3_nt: TGTGCCAGCAGTTTGACAGGGTACCCCGATGGCTACACCTTC
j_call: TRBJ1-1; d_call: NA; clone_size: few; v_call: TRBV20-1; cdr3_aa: CSATRAGTEAFF; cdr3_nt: TGCAGTGCTACCAGGGCGGGCACTGAAGCTTTCTTT
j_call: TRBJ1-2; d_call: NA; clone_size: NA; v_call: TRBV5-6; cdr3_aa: CASSIVNYGYTF; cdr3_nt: TGTGCCAGCAGCATCGTAAACTATGGCTACACCTTC
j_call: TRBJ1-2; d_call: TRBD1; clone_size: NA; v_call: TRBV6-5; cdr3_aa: CASSWDRGLSGYTF; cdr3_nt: TGTGCCAGCAGCTGGGACAGGGGGCTTAGTGGCTACACCTTC